The T cell receptor beta chain under discussion was sequenced for a study of OX40 agonist ivuxolimab in advanced cancers. Describing the broader study: The costimulatory receptor OX40 (CD134) was targeted by ivuxolimab, a fully human IgG2 agonistic monoclonal antibody. Intravenous ivuxolimab was administered to patients every 2 weeks at six dose levels: 0.01, 0.1, 0.3, 1.5, 3 and 10 mg/kg. Of the roughly 53 patients in dose escalation, about 19 had hepatocellular carcinoma, around 15 had melanoma, 9 had renal cell carcinoma and 9 had head and neck cancer. The dose-escalation cohort was over 70% male with a mean age of about 60 years, ranging from roughly 20 to 85. Patients were allowed to have had prior anti-PD-1, anti-PD-L1 or anti-CTLA-4 therapy, and around two fifths of the dose-escalation patients had been treated with checkpoint inhibitors. Partial responses were achieved by three dose-escalation patients, of whom one had hepatocellular carcinoma and two had cutaneous melanoma. Peripheral TCRbeta sequencing aimed to test whether ivuxolimab altered TCR sequence diversity and caused clonal T-cell expansion. The paper covers the monotherapy dose-escalation part of the phase I ivuxolimab trial, which included N ≈ 50 patients. The research as a whole found: Low levels of normalized T-cell clonal expansion were also seen in some patients who did not respond. At doses from 0.1 to 3.0 mg/kg, clonal expansion was seen in both CD4+ and CD8+ blood T cells between baseline and week 6. Which antigens the clonally expanded peripheral T cells were specific for was not determined. After ivuxolimab, CD8+ T cells had more expanded clones than CD4+ T cells on average. Partial responders in the 0.1-3.0 mg/kg groups had among the lowest normalized peripheral clonal expansion, especially among CD8+ T cells.

About this clone: Its recognized antigen is unknown. Per-nucleotide qualities are absent, and no much larger clonotype sits a single base away.

The trial excluded patients who had a history of autoimmune disease or who were on systemic immunosuppression. Peripheral blood for TCR sequencing was drawn from every dose cohort at baseline, at cycle 4 day 1 and at cycle 7 day 1. Samples came from an open-label, multicenter, first-in-human phase I dose-escalation trial of ivuxolimab. Adults with locally advanced or metastatic head and neck squamous cell, hepatocellular, melanoma or renal cell carcinoma were enrolled in the trial. Before TCR sequencing, CD4+ T cells and CD8+ T cells from peripheral blood were sorted into separate populations. To sequence the TCRbeta CDR3 region, genomic DNA was isolated from the sorted cells. TCRbeta CDR3 regions were sequenced using the immunoSEQ Assay. TCRdb stores this immuneACCESS table with in-frame sequences only. Part of the clones is absent; in the studies checked, under half of the shortfall reflects unresolved V genes, and no reason is known for the rest. The sample has about 80,000 clones on record, around 86% of them singletons. The ten top clones hold over 0.25% of the sample.

From the germline V gene, CDR1 is SGHRS and CDR2 is YFSETQ. The CDR3 sequence holds 13 residues, the cysteine and phenylalanine included. The read is trimmed to its CDR3 DNA, 39 bases read in frame from base 1. V is pared back by 4 bases and J by 1 base, with 8 bases lying between the germline termini. The chain is encoded by TRBV5-1 joined to TRBJ1-1, with the D gene not confidently named. The material was CD4+ or CD8+ T cells sorted from blood, obtained in a trial of the OX40 agonist ivuxolimab. The source of this sequence is an adult with an advanced solid tumor such as melanoma, head and neck, liver or kidney cancer. The CDR3 protein is CASSVRQNTEAFF. The nucleotide sequence reads TGCGCCAGCAGCGTCCGACAGAACACTGAAGCTTTCTTT.